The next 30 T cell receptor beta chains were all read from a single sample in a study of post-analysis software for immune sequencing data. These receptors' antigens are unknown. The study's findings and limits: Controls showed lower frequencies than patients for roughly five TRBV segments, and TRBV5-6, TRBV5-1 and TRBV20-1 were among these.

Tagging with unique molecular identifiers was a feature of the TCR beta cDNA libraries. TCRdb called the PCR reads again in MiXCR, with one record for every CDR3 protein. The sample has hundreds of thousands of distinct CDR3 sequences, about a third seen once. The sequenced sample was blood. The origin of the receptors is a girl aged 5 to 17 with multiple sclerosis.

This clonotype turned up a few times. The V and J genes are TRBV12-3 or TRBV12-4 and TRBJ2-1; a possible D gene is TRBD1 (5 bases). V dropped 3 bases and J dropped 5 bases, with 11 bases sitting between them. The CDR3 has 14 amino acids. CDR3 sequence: CASSFRVRDNEQFF. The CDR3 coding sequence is TGTGCCAGCAGTTTCAGGGTTAGGGACAATGAGCAGTTCTTC.

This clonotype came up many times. The DNA for the CDR3 is TGCAGTAGTGGGACAGGGGGCTCTTCTCAAGAGACCCAGTACTTC. Its protein is CSSGTGGSSQETQYF. V gene TRBV20-1 combines with J gene TRBJ2-5, with 12 bases that match TRBD1. The CDR3 runs 15 residues. Germline loops: CDR1 DFQATT, CDR2 SNEGSKA (reference sequence). The J segment lost 2 bases and the V segment lost 8 bases, leaving 9 bases of the junction unmatched.

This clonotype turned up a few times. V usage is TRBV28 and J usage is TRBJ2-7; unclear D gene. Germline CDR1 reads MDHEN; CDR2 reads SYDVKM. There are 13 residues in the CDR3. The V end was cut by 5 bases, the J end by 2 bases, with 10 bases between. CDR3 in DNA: TGTGCCAGCAGTCCACCTCTACCCTACGAGCAGTACTTC. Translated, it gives CASSPPLPYEQYF.

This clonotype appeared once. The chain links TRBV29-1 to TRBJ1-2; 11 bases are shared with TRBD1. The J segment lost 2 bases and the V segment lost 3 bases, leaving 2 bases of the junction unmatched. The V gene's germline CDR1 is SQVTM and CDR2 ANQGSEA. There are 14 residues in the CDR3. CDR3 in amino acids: CSVERTGGNYGYTF. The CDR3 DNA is TGCAGCGTTGAGAGGACAGGGGGCAACTATGGCTACACCTTC. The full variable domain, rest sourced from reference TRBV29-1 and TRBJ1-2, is SAVISQKPSRDICQRGTSLTIQCQVDSQVTMMFWYRQQPGQSLTLIATANQGSEATYESGFVIDKFPISRPNLTFSTLTVSNMSPEDSSIYLCSVERTGGNYGYTFGSGTRLTVV.

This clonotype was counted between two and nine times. The CDR3 region has the DNA TGTGCCAGCAGTCCCCCGGGGACAGGGATTTATCAGCCCCAGCATTTT. As protein: CASSPPGTGIYQPQHF. V gene TRBV12-3 or TRBV12-4 combines with J gene TRBJ1-5; the match to TRBD1 covers 9 bases. V was pared by 5 bases and J by 5 bases, with 10 bases of the junction left unmatched. The CDR3 extends over 16 amino acids.

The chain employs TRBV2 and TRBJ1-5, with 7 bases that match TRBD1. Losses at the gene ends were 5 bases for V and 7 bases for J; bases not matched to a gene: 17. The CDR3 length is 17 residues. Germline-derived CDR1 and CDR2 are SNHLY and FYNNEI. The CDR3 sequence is CASSITGTVRPNQPQHF. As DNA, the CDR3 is TGTGCCAGCAGTATTACCGGGACAGTGAGGCCAAACCAGCCCCAGCATTTT. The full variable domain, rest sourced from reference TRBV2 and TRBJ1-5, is EPEVTQTPSHQVTQMGQEVILRCVPISNHLYFYWYRQILGQKVEFLVSFYNNEISEKSEIFDDQFSVERPDGSNFTLKIRSTKLEDSAMYFCASSITGTVRPNQPQHFGDGTRLSIL.

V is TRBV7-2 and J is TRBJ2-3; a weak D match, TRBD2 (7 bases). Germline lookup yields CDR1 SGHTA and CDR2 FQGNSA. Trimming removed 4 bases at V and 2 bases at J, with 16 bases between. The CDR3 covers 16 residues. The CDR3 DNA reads TGTGCCAGCAGCTCTCGGGGGGCCTCTGACACAGATACGCAGTATTTT. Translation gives CASSSRGASDTDTQYF.

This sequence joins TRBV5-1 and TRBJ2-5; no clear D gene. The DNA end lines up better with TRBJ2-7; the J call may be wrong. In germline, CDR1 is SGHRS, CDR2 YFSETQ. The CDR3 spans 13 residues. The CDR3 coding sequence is TGCGCCAGCAGCTCCGGGCAAACCCACGAGCAGTACTTC. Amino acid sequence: CASSSGQTHEQYF.

The CDR3 here is CASSRGPPFQETQYF. In DNA form, the CDR3 reads TGTGCCAGCAGTCGGGGGCCTCCTTTTCAAGAGACCCAGTACTTC. The genes are TRBV7-3 and TRBJ2-5; D might be TRBD1 or TRBD2, each matching 6 bases. Germline V gene lookup returns CDR1 SGHTA and CDR2 FQGTGA. V was trimmed by 6 bases and J by 2 bases, leaving 16 bases between them. The CDR3 extends over 15 amino acids. The full variable domain, completed using reference TRBV7-3 and TRBJ2-5, is GAGVSQTPSNKVTEKGKYVELRCDPISGHTALYWYRQSLGQGPEFLIYFQGTGAADDSGLPNDRFFAVRPEGSVSTLKIQRTERGDSAVYLCASSRGPPFQETQYFGPGTRLLVL.

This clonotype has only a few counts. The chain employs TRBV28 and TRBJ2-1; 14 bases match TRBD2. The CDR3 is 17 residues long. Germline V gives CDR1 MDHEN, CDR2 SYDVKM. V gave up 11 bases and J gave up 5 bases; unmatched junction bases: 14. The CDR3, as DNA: TGTGCCGGCGGACTAGCGGGGGGCCCGGGCGGCGACAATGAGCAGTTCTTC. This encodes CAGGLAGGPGGDNEQFF.

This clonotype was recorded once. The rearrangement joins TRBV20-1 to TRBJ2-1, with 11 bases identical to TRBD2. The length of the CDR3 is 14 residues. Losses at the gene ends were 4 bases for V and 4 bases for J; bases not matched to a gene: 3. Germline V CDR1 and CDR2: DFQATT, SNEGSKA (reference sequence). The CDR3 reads CSANLAGGYNEQFF. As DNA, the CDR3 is TGCAGTGCTAACCTAGCGGGGGGTTACAATGAGCAGTTCTTC.

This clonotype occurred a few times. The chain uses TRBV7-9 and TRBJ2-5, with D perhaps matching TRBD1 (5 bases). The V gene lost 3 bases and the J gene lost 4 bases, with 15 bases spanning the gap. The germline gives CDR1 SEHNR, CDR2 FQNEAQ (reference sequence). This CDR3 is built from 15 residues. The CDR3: CASSFGVAGPETQYF. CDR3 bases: TGTGCCAGCAGCTTCGGCGTTGCAGGGCCAGAGACCCAGTACTTC. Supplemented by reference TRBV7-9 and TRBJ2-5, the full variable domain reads DTGVSQNPRHKITKRGQNVTFRCDPISEHNRLYWYRQTLGQGPEFLTYFQNEAQLEKSRLLSDRFSAERPKGSFSTLEIQRTEQGDSAMYLCASSFGVAGPETQYFGPGTRLLVL.

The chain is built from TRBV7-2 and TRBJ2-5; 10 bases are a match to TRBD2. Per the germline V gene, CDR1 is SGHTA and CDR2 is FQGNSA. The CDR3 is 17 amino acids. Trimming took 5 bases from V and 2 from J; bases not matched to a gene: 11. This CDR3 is CASSRFLAGDIQETQYF. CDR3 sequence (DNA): TGTGCCAGCAGCCGGTTCCTAGCGGGGGATATTCAAGAGACCCAGTACTTC.

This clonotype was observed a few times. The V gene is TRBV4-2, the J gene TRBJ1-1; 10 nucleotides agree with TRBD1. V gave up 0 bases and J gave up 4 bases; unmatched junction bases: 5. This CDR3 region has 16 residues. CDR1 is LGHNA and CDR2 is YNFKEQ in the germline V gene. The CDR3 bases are TGTGCCAGCAGCCAAGATCCCAGGACAGGGGGCACTGAAGCTTTCTTT. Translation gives CASSQDPRTGGTEAFF.

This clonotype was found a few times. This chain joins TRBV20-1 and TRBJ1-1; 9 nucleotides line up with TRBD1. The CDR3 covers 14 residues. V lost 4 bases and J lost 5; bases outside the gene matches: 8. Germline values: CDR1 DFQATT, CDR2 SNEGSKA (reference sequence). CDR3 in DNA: TGCAGTGCTACCGAACAGGGGGCCGGGACTGAAGCTTTCTTT. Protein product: CSATEQGAGTEAFF.

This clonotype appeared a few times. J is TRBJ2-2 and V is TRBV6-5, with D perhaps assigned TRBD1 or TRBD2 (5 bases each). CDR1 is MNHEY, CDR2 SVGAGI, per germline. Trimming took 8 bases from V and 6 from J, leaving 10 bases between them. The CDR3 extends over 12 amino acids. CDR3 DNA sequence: TGTGCCAGCGGGGACGTTGCCGGGGAGCTGTTTTTT. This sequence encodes CASGDVAGELFF.

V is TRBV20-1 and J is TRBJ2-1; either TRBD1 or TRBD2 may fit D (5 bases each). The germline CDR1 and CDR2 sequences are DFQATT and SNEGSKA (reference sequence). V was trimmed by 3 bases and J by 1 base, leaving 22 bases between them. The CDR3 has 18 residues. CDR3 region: CSARRNPRGWGSYNEQFF. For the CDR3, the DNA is TGCAGTGCTAGGAGGAACCCGAGGGGCTGGGGGTCCTACAATGAGCAGTTCTTC.

The DNA of the CDR3 is TGCGCCAGCAGCCAGACCGAGGGGAACTATGGCTACACCTTC. Residues: CASSQTEGNYGYTF. J is TRBJ1-2 and V is TRBV4-1; D possibly corresponds to TRBD1 (5 bases). V lost 3 bases, J lost 2 bases, and 10 bases lay in between. CDR3 length: 14 amino acids. Germline-derived CDR1 and CDR2 are MGHRA and YSYEKL.

CDR3 coding DNA: TGTGCCAGCAGCCAAGGGGTTTCCAACGAGCAGTACTTC. Its translation is CASSQGVSNEQYF. The J gene is TRBJ2-7, the V gene TRBV7-2; D might be TRBD1 (5 bases). V dropped 5 bases and J dropped 5 bases, with 13 bases sitting between them. The V gene's germline CDR1 is SGHTA and CDR2 FQGNSA. This CDR3 comprises 13 residues.

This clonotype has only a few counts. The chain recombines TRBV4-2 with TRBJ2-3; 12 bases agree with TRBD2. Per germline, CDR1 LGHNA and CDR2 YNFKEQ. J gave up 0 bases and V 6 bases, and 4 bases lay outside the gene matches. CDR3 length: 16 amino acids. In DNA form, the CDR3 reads TGTGCCAGCAGGGCACTAGCGGGGGGTAGCACAGATACGCAGTATTTT. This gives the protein CASRALAGGSTDTQYF.

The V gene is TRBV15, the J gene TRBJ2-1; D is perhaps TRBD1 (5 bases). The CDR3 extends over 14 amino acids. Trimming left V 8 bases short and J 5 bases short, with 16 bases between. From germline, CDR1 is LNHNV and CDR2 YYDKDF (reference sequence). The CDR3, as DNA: TGTGCCACCGGGGCCCGGTTCCTGAACAATGAGCAGTTCTTC. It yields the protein CATGARFLNNEQFF.

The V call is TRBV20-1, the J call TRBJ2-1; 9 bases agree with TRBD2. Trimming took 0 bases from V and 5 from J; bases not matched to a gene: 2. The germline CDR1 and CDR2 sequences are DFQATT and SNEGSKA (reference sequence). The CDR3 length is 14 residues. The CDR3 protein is CSAREGGGDNEQFF. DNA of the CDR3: TGCAGTGCTAGAGAAGGCGGGGGGGACAATGAGCAGTTCTTC.

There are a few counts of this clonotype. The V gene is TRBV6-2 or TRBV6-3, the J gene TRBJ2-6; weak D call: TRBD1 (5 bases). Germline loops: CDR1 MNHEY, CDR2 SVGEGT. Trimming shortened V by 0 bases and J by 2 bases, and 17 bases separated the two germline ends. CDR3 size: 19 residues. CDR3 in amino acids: CASSYSQGLWMAGANVLTF. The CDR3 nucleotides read TGTGCCAGCAGTTACTCGCAGGGCTTGTGGATGGCTGGGGCCAACGTCCTGACTTTC.

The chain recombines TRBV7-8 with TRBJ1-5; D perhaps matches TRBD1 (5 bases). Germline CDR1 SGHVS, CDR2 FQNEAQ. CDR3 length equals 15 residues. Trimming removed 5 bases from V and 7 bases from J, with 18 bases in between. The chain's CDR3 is CASSLEGRDGQPQHF. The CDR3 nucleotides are TGTGCCAGCAGCCTTGAGGGGAGGGATGGCCAGCCCCAGCATTTT.

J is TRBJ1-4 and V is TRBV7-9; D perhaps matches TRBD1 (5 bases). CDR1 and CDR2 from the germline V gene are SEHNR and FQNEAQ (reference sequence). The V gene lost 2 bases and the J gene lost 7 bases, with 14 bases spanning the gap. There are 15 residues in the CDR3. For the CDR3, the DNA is TGTGCCAGCAGCTTAAGGGACGGCGTTAGTGAAAAACTGTTTTTT. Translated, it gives CASSLRDGVSEKLFF.

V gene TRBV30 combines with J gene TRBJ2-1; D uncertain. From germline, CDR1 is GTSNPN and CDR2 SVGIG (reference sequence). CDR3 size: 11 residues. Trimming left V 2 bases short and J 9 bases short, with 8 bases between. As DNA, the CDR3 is TGTGCCTGGAGTTATGGTACTGAGCAGTTCTTC. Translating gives CAWSYGTEQFF.

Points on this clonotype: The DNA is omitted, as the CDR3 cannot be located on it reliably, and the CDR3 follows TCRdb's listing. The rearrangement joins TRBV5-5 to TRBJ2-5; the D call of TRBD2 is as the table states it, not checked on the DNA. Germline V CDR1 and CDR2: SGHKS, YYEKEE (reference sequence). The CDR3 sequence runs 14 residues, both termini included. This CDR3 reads CASSFGSGASEPYF.

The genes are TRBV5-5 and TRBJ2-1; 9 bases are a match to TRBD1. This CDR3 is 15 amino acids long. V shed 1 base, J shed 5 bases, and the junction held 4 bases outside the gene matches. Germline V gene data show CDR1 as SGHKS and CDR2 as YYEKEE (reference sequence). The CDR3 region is CASSLWDRANNEQFF. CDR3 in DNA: TGTGCCAGCAGCTTGTGGGACAGGGCCAACAATGAGCAGTTCTTC.

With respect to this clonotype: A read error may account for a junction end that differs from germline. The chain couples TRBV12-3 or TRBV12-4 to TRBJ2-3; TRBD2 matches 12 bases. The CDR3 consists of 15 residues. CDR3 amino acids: CASSLAGGPGDAQYF. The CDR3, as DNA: TGTGCCAGCAGTCTAGCGGGGGGGCCCGGAGATGCGCAGTATTTT.

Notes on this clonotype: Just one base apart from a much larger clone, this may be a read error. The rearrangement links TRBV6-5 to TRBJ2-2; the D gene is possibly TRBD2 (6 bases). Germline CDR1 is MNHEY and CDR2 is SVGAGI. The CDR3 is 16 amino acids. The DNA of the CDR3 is TGTGCCAGCACATTGGGGCGGGGCTATCACACCGGGGAGCGGTTTTTT. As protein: CASTLGRGYHTGERFF.